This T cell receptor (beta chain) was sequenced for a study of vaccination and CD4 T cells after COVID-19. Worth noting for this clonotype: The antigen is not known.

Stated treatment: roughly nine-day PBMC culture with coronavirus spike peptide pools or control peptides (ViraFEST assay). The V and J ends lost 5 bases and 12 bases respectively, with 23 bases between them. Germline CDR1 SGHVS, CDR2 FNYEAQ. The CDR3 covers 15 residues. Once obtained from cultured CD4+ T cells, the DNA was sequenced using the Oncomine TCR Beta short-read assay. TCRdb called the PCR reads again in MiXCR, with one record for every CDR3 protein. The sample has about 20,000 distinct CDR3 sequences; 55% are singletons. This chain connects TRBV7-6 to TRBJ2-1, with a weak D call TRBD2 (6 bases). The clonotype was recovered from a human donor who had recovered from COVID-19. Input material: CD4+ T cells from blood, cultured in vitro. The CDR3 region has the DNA TGTGCCAGCAGCCAGGAAGTAGGAGGGCCGCTTCGGCAGTTCTTC. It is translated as CASSQEVGGPLRQFF.